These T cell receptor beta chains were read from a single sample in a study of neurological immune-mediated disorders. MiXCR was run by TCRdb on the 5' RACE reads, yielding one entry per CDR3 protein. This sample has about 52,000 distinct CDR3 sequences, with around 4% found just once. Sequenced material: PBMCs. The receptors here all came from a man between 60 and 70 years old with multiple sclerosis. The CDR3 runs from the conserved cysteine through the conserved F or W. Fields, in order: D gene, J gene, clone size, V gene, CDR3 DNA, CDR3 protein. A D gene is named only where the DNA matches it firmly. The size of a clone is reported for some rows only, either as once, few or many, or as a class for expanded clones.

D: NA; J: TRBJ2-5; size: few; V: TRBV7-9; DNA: TGTGCCAGCAGCCGAGACCTATCTCAAGAGACCCAGTACTTC; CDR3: CASSRDLSQETQYF
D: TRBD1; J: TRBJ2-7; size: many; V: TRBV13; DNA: TGTGCCAGCAGCGTACAGGGGTTCCCCTACGAGCAGTACTTC; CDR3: CASSVQGFPYEQYF
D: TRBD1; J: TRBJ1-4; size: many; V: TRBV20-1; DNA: TGCAGTGTCCCGGACAGGTCCGTGTCGAATGAAAAACTGTTTTTT; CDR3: CSVPDRSVSNEKLFF
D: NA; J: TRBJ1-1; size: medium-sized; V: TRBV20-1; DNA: TGCAGTGCTAGAGAGGCCACTGAAGCTTTCTTT; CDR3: CSAREATEAFF
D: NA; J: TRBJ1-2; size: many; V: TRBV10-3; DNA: TGTGCCATCAGTGAGTCACCGGGGATCGCTGGCTACACCTTC; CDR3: CAISESPGIAGYTF
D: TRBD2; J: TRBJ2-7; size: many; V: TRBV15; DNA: TGTGCCACCAGCAGAGTCCGGACTAGCGGGAGTGGGGAGCAGTACTTC; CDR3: CATSRVRTSGSGEQYF
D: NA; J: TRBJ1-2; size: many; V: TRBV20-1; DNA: TGCAGTGCCCATGGCGGGATCTATGGCTACACCTTC; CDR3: CSAHGGIYGYTF
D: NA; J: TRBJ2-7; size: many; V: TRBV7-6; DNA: TGTGCCAGCAGCTTAGATGCGGGCTTTACCTACGAGCAGTACTTC; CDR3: CASSLDAGFTYEQYF
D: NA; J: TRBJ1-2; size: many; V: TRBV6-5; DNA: TGTGCCAGCAGTTCGAAGGGCCATGGCTACACCTTC; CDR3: CASSSKGHGYTF
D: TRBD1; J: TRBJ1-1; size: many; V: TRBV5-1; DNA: TGCGCCAGCAGCTTGGAAGCAGGGGGTTACACTGAAGCTTTCTTT; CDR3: CASSLEAGGYTEAFF
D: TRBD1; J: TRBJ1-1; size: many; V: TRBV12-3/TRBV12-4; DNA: TGTGCTACCCAGGGGGCCCTAAGAGAGGCTTTCTTT; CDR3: CATQGALREAFF
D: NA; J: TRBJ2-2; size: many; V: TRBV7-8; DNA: TGTGCCAGCAGCCCCAATCCAACCGTCACCGGGGAGCTGTTTTTT; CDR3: CASSPNPTVTGELFF
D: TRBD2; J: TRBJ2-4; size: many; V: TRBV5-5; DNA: TGTGCCAGCAGCGTGACTAGCGGGAACTCCAAAAACATTCAGTACTTC; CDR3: CASSVTSGNSKNIQYF
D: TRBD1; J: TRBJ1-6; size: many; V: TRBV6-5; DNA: TGTGCCAGCAGTTACTCGACGTGGGGGGACAGTGGACTCCACTTT; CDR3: CASSYSTWGDSGLHF
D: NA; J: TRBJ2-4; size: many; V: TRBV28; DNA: TGTGCCAGCAGTTCCACCGGGACTATTCAGTACTTC; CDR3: CASSSTGTIQYF
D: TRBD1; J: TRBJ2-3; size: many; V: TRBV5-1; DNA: TGCGCCAGCAGTTCCCGCCCGGTCAGGACAGGCTACACAGATACGCAGTATTTT; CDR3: CASSSRPVRTGYTDTQYF
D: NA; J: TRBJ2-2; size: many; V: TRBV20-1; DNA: TGCAGTGCCGAAAGCACGGACAGCGCGAACACCGGGGAGCTGTTTTTT; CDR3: CSAESTDSANTGELFF
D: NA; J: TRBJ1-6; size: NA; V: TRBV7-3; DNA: TGTGCCAGCAGCTTCGGGGGAATTAATTCACCCCTCCACTTT; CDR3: CASSFGGINSPLHF
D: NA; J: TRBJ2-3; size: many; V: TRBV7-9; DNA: TGTGCCAGCAGCTTAGTGGCGGAGGGCACAGATACGCAGTATTTT; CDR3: CASSLVAEGTDTQYF
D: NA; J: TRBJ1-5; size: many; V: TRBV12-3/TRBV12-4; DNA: TGTGCCAGCAGCCCCTGGGGAGCCGCAGGGGTTAATGAGCCCCAGCATTTT; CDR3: CASSPWGAAGVNEPQHF
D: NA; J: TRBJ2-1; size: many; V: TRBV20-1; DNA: TGCAGTGCTCCGCCCCTAAATGAGCAGTTCTTC; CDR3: CSAPPLNEQFF
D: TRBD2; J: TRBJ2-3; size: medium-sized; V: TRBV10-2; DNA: TGCGCCAGCAGTGATCGGACCGGGACTAGCGGGATCACAGATACGCAGTATTTT; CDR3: CASSDRTGTSGITDTQYF
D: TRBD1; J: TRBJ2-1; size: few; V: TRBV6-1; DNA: TGTGCCAGCAGTGAAAGGGGGCCCGGGAACGATGAGCAGTTCTTC; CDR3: CASSERGPGNDEQFF
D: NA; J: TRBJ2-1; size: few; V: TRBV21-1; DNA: TGTGCCAGCAGCAGACCGGGACAGGCCTACAATGAGCAGTTCTTC; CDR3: CASSRPGQAYNEQFF
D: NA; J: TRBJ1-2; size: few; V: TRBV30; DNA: TGTGCCTGGAGTGTACCGTTTAACTATGGCTACACCTTC; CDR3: CAWSVPFNYGYTF
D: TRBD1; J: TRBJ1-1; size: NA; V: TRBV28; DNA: TGTGCCAGCAGATCGGACAGGAAGAACACTGAAGCTTTCTTT; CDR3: CASRSDRKNTEAFF
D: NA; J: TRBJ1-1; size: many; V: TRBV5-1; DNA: TGCGCCAGCAGCTTGAGTCAGGGCACTGAAGCTTTCTTT; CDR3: CASSLSQGTEAFF
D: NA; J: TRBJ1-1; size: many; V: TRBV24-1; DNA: TGTGCCACCAGTGAAAGGGCGGGCACTGAAGCTTTCTTT; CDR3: CATSERAGTEAFF
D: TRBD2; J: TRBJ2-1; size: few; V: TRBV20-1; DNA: TGCAGTGCGACTAGCGGGGGCAATGAGCAGTTCTTC; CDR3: CSATSGGNEQFF
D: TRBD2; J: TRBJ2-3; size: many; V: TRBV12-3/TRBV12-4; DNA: TGTGCCAGCAGACCGACTAGCGGGGTCACAGATACGCAGTATTTT; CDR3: CASRPTSGVTDTQYF
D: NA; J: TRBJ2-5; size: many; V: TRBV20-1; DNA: TGCAGTGCTATCGGACAGCCTCAAGAGACCCAGTACTTC; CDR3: CSAIGQPQETQYF
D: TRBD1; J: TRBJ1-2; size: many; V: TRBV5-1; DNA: TGCGCCAGCGCCGTGGGACAGGGGGATGGTGGCTACACCTTC; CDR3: CASAVGQGDGGYTF
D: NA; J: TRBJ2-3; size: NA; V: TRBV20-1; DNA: TGCAGTGCTAGAGATGGGGCAGATACGCAGTATTTT; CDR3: CSARDGADTQYF
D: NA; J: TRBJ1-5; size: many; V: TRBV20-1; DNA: TGCAGTGCTAGCGAGGGGGAGGTTAACAATCAGCCCCAGCATTTT; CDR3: CSASEGEVNNQPQHF
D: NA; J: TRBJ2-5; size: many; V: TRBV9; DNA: TGTGCCAGCAGCGTAGCTTTCGGCTCTACCCAAGAGACCCAGTACTTC; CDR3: CASSVAFGSTQETQYF
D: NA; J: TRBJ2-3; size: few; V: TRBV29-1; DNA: TGCAGCCTGGGACCTTCGGGGGGCACAGATACGCAGTATTTT; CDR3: CSLGPSGGTDTQYF
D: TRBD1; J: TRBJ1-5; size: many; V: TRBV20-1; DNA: TGCAGTGCTGTCGGGACAGGGGGTCGTCAGCCCCAGCATTTT; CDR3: CSAVGTGGRQPQHF
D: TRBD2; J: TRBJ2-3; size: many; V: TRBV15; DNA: TGTGCCACCAGCAGACCTGGGACTAGCGGGAGTGGGGATACGCAGTATTTT; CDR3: CATSRPGTSGSGDTQYF
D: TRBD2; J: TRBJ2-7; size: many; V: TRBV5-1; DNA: TGCGCCAGCAGCGACCAGCGGGGGGGCCTAAGCGAGCAGTACTTC; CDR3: CASSDQRGGLSEQYF
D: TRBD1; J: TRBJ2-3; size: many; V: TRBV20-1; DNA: TGCAGTGCTAGGGACAGGGGTGGTCCAGATACGCAGTATTTT; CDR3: CSARDRGGPDTQYF
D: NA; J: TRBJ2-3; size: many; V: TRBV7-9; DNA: TGTGCCAGCATCCCTCCGCGAATGATGGGGGGCAGGGGGACAGATACGCAGTATTTT; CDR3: CASIPPRMMGGRGTDTQYF
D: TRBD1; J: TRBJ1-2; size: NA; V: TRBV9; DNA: TGTGCCAGTAGGGACAGGGTATATGGCTACACCTTC; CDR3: CASRDRVYGYTF
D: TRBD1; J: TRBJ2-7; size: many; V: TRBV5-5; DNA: TGTGCCAGCAGCCCGACGTGGGACAGGGATTATTACGAGCAGTACTTC; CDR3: CASSPTWDRDYYEQYF
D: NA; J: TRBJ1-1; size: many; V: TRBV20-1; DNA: TGCAGTGCTAGAGCGCGTGGTCTGGGGCGGTATGCTTTCTTT; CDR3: CSARARGLGRYAFF
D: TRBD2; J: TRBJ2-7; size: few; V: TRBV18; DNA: TGTGCCAGCTCAAGATCCGGGACGGCACTAGCGGAGATCTCCTACGAGCAGTACTTC; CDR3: CASSRSGTALAEISYEQYF
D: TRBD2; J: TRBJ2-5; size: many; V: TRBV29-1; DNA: TGCAGCGTGGCCGGGACTAGCTGGGAGACCCAGTACTTC; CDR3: CSVAGTSWETQYF
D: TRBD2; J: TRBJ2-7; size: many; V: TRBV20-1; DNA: TGCAGTGCCCAAGAGACTAGCGGGGTCTCCTACGAGCAGTACTTC; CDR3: CSAQETSGVSYEQYF